The present entry profiles one T cell receptor (beta chain) with its context. The sample is drawn from a study of T-cell reconstitution after alpha-beta-depleted transplantation in children. As it was prepared, the TCRbeta library received unique molecular identifiers. One entry per CDR3 protein results from TCRdb running MiXCR on the PCR reads. The sample holds over 200,000 distinct CDR3 sequences, 8.4% seen once. Trimming stripped 3 bases from V and 5 bases from J, with 14 bases between. The CDR3 runs to 14 residues. The receptor was isolated from a male patient between 2 and 10 years old who had a stem cell transplant for acute myeloid leukemia, so the T cells may come from the graft donor. The source material was PBMCs, mostly from graft donor cells, sampled 360 days after TCRalphabeta/CD19-depleted stem cell transplant. V and J are TRBV12-3 or TRBV12-4 and TRBJ2-7; no clear D. CDR3 in DNA: TGTGCCAGCAGTTTGGGGATGTTCCCCCACGAGCAGTACGTC. It codes for CASSLGMFPHEQYV.